This T cell receptor (beta chain) was documented in a study of T cell responses to AZD1222 COVID-19 vaccine. General study findings and limits: Only 5 to 7 individuals given AZD1222 were seropositive at baseline. Spike regions recognized by vaccine-associated CD4 TCRs spanned the protein, led by 160-218 and 743-854. Variant regions that are unmutated are reportedly the target of nearly half of spike-specific TCRs. Sampling that yielded the repertoires occurred only after the peak T cell response.

About this clone itself: Antigen unknown.

Germline CDR1 SEHNR, CDR2 FQNEAQ (reference sequence). The CDR3 has 12 amino acids. The ends were cut back, 3 bases at V and 5 bases at J, with 7 bases in the middle. The table came from immunoSEQ multiplex PCR; TCRdb's copy has only in-frame clones and leaves some out. This table holds about 130,000 clones, more than 80% found once. The chain couples TRBV7-9 to TRBJ2-5; D call uncertain. Source: peripheral blood, taken on day 0 of AZD1222 vaccination. This clonotype originated in an adult in good health. CDR3 sequence (DNA): TGTGCCAGCAGCTTGGGTATCGAGACCCAGTACTTC. Translated: CASSLGIETQYF.